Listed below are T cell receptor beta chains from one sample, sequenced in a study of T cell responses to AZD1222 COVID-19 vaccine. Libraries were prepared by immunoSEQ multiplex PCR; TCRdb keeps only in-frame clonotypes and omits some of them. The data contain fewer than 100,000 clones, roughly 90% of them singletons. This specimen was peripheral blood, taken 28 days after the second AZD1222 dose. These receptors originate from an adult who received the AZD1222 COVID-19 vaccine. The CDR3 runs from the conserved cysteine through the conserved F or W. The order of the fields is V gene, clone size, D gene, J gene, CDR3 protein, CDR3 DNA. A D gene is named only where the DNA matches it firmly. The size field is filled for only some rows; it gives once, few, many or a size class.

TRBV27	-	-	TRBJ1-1	CASSQTIFTEAFF	TGTGCCAGCAGTCAGACAATTTTCACTGAAGCTTTCTTT
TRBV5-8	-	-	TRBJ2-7	CASSLEGRGEQYF	TGTGCCAGCAGCTTGGAGGGGCGGGGCGAGCAGTACTTC
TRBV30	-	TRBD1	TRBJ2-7	CAWSVHRGQSSYEQYF	TGTGCCTGGAGTGTACACAGGGGGCAGAGCTCCTACGAGCAGTACTTC
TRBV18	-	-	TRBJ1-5	CASSPLTDSSNQPQHF	TGTGCCAGCTCACCACTGACGGACAGTAGCAATCAGCCCCAGCATTTT
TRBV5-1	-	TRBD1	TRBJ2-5	CASRPGQQETQYF	TGCGCCAGCCGGCCGGGACAGCAAGAGACCCAGTACTTC
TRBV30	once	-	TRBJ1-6	CAWRGLGRNSPLHF	TGTGCCTGGAGAGGGCTCGGACGGAATTCACCCCTCCACTTT
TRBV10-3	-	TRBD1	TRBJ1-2	CAISEPTGNYGYTF	TGTGCCATCAGTGAACCGACAGGGAACTATGGCTACACCTTC
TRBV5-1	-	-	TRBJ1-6	CASMEVRSPLHF	TGCGCCAGCATGGAGGTTAGATCACCCCTCCACTTT
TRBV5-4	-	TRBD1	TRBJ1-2	CASSLETGAGYTF	TGTGCCAGCAGCTTGGAAACAGGGGCTGGCTACACCTTC
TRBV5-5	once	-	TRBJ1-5	CASSLRGNQIYSNQPQHF	TGTGCCAGCAGCCTCAGGGGAAATCAGATTTATAGCAATCAGCCCCAGCATTTT
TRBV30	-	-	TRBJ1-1	CAWGPPAFF	TGTGCCTGGGGCCCCCCCGCTTTCTTT
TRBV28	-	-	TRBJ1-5	CASSLRGNNQPQHF	TGTGCCAGCAGTTTAAGGGGAAACAATCAGCCCCAGCATTTT
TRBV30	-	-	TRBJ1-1	CAWCHGGYYTEAFF	TGTGCCTGGTGCCATGGGGGCTACTACACTGAAGCTTTCTTT
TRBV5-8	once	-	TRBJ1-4	CASSLGGPGNEKLFF	TGTGCCAGCAGCTTGGGGGGCCCAGGCAATGAAAAACTGTTTTTT
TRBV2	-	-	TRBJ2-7	CASTLETYEQYF	TGTGCCAGCACCTTAGAGACCTACGAGCAGTACTTC
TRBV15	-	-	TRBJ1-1	CATSRDLGVMNTEAFF	TGTGCCACCAGCAGAGATTTAGGAGTTATGAACACTGAAGCTTTCTTT
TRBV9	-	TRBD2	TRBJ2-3	CASSPGVAGSTDTQYF	TGTGCCAGCAGCCCTGGGGTAGCGGGGAGCACAGATACGCAGTATTTT
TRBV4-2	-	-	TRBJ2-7	CASSQEILGGPREQYF	TGTGCCAGCAGCCAAGAAATATTGGGGGGGCCTCGAGAGCAGTACTTC
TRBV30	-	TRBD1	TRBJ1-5	CAWSPGQPGQPQHF	TGTGCCTGGAGTCCGGGACAGCCGGGTCAGCCCCAGCATTTT
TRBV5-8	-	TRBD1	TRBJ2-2	CASSLARTGGETGELFF	TGTGCCAGCAGCTTGGCGCGGACAGGGGGAGAAACCGGGGAGCTGTTTTTT
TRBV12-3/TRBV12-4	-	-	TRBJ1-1	CASSWGANTEAFF	TGTGCCAGCAGTTGGGGGGCAAACACTGAAGCTTTCTTT
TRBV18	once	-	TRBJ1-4	CASSTAEKLFF	TGTGCCAGCTCTACCGCGGAAAAACTGTTTTTT
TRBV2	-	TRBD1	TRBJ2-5	CASSDDRGQETQYF	TGTGCCAGCAGCGATGACAGGGGGCAAGAGACCCAGTACTTC
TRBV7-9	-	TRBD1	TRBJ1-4	CASSLVQGVNEKLFF	TGTGCCAGCAGTCTAGTCCAGGGGGTTAATGAAAAACTGTTTTTT
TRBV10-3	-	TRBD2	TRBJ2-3	CAISASGGDTQYF	TGTGCCATCAGTGCCAGCGGGGGGGATACGCAGTATTTT
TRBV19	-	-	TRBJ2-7	CASSTRNPSEQYF	TGTGCCAGTAGTACAAGGAACCCTAGCGAGCAGTACTTC
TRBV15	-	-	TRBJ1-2	CATSRNVGLGNYGYTF	TGTGCCACCAGCAGAAATGTAGGGTTAGGGAACTATGGCTACACCTTC
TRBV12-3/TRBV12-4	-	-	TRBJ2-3	CASSLEGTDTQYF	TGTGCCAGCAGTTTAGAGGGCACAGATACGCAGTATTTT
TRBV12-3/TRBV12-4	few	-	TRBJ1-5	CASSSDRNQPQHF	TGTGCCAGCAGCTCGGACCGCAATCAGCCCCAGCATTTT
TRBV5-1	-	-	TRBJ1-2	CASSPQGPTTFNYGYTF	TGCGCCAGCAGCCCCCAGGGCCCCACTACCTTTAACTATGGCTACACCTTC
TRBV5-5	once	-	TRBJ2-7	CASSLGRQGKPEQYF	TGTGCCAGCAGCTTGGGGAGGCAGGGAAAGCCCGAGCAGTACTTC
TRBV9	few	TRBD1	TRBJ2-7	CASSVGTGGSWEQYF	TGTGCCAGCAGCGTAGGCACAGGGGGCAGTTGGGAGCAGTACTTC
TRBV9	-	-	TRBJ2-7	CASSVASASAYEQYF	TGTGCCAGCAGCGTAGCTTCGGCCAGCGCCTACGAGCAGTACTTC
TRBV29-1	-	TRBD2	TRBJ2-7	CSVGPSGGYEQYF	TGCAGCGTTGGTCCAAGCGGGGGCTACGAGCAGTACTTC
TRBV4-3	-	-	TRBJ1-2	CASSQDATAGVYGYTF	TGCGCCAGCAGCCAAGACGCAACAGCTGGGGTCTATGGCTACACCTTC
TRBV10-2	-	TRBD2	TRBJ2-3	CASSFPASGGLDTQYF	TGCGCCAGCAGTTTCCCGGCTAGCGGGGGGCTGGATACGCAGTATTTT
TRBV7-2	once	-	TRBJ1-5	CASSSLDQPQHF	TGTGCCAGCAGCTCCCTCGATCAGCCCCAGCATTTT
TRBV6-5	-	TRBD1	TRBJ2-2	CASGRQGAVGELFF	TGTGCCAGCGGTCGACAGGGGGCGGTCGGGGAGCTGTTTTTT
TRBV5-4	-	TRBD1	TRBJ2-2	CASSLGQGAAGELFF	TGTGCCAGCAGCTTGGGACAGGGGGCGGCCGGGGAGCTGTTTTTT
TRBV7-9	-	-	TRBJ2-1	CASSPTGTVYNEQFF	TGTGCCAGCAGCCCAACCGGGACGGTCTACAATGAGCAGTTCTTC
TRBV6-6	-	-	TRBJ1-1	CASSAVGAGDTEAFF	TGTGCCAGCAGTGCAGTGGGGGCAGGGGACACTGAAGCTTTCTTT
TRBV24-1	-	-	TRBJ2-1	CATSDAGGGDHEQFF	TGTGCCACCAGTGATGCCGGAGGGGGGGATCATGAGCAGTTCTTC
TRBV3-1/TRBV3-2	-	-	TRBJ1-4	CASSGGTNEKLFF	TGTGCCAGCAGCGGTGGGACTAATGAAAAACTGTTTTTT
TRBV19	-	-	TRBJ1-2	CASSMGLGGSGGYTF	TGTGCCAGTAGTATGGGTCTAGGAGGATCAGGTGGCTACACCTTC
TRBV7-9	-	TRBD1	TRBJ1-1	CASIRTGRIEAFF	TGTGCCAGCATCAGGACAGGACGGATTGAAGCTTTCTTT
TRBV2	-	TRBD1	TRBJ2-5	CASSERLDREETQYF	TGTGCCAGCAGTGAAAGGTTGGACAGGGAAGAGACCCAGTACTTC
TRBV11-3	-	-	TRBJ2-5	CASSPRDGQETQYF	TGTGCCAGCAGCCCCCGGGACGGACAAGAGACCCAGTACTTC
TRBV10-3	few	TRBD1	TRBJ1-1	CAISGQGASTEAFF	TGTGCTATATCAGGCCAGGGGGCGAGCACTGAAGCTTTCTTT
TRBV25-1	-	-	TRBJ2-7	CASSPLGGRSYEQYF	TGTGCCAGCAGTCCTCTAGGGGGGAGGTCCTACGAGCAGTACTTC
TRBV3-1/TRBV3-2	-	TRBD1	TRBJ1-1	CASSHSPGQGNTEAFF	TGTGCCAGCAGCCACTCCCCGGGACAGGGAAACACTGAAGCTTTCTTT
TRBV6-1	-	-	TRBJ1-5	CASSEAFRGYLGQPQHF	TGTGCCAGCAGTGAAGCATTTAGGGGCTACCTCGGTCAGCCCCAGCATTTT
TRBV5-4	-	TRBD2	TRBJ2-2	CASSFRSGGNTGELFF	TGTGCCAGCAGCTTCCGGAGCGGGGGGAACACCGGGGAGCTGTTTTTT
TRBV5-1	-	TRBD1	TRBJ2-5	CASSGMATGGGETQYF	TGCGCCAGCAGCGGAATGGCTACAGGGGGAGGAGAGACCCAGTACTTC
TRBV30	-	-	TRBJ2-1	CAWANTGNEQFF	TGTGCCTGGGCGAATACAGGTAATGAGCAGTTCTTC
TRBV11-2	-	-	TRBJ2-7	CASSAPAIRQEQYF	TGTGCCAGCAGCGCCCCGGCCATAAGGCAAGAGCAGTACTTC
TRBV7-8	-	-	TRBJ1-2	CASSLSFNYGYTF	TGTGCCAGCAGCTTGAGCTTTAACTATGGCTACACCTTC
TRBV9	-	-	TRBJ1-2	CASSVGGTEALGGYTF	TGTGCCAGCAGCGTAGGAGGGACGGAGGCCCTGGGTGGCTACACCTTC
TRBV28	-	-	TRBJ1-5	CASSDYSNQPQHF	TGTGCCAGCAGCGATTATAGCAATCAGCCCCAGCATTTT
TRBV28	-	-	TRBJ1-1	CASSLPVTEAFF	TGTGCCAGCAGTTTACCTGTTACTGAAGCTTTCTTT
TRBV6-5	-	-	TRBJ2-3	CASRSDSADTQYF	TGTGCCAGCAGATCAGACTCGGCAGATACGCAGTATTTT